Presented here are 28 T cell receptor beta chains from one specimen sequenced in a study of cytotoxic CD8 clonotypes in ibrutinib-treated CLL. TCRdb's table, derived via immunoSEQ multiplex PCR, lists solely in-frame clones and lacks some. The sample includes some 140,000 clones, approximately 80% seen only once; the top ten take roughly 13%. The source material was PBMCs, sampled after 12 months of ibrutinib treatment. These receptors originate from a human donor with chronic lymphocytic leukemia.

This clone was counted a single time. CDR3: CASSFAQLAGTPYEQYF. In nucleotides, the CDR3 is TGTGCCAGCAGCTTCGCTCAACTAGCGGGAACTCCCTACGAGCAGTACTTC. This sequence joins TRBV7-9 and TRBJ2-7, with 10 bases fitting TRBD2. CDR1 SEHNR and CDR2 FQNEAQ come from the germline V gene (reference sequence). With V trimmed by 3 bases and J by 2 bases, 10 bases remained unmatched. The CDR3 sequence is 17 residues long.

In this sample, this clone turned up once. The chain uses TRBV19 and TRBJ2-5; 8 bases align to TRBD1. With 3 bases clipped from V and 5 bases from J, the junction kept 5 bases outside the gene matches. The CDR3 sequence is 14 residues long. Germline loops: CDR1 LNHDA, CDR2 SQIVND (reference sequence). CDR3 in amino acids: CASSIDRGRETQYF. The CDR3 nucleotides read TGTGCCAGTAGTATTGACAGGGGACGCGAGACCCAGTACTTC.

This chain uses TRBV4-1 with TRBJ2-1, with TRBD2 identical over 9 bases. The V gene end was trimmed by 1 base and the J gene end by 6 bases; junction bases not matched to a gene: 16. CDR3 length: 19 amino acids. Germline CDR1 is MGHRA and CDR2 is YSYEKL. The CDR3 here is CASSQAPGVAGVFSNEQFF. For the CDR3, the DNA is TGCGCCAGCAGCCAAGCCCCGGGGGTAGCGGGAGTCTTTAGCAATGAGCAGTTCTTC.

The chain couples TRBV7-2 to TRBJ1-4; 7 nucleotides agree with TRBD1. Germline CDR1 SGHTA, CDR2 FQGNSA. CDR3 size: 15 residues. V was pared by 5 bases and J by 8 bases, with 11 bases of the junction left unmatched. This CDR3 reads CASSRSRQGEEKLFF. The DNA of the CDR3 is TGTGCCAGCAGCCGAAGTCGGCAGGGGGAAGAAAAACTGTTTTTT.

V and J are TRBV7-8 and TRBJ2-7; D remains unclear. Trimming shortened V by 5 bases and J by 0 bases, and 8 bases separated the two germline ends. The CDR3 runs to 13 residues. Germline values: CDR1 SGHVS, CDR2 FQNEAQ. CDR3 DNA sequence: TGTGCCAGCAGCCTTCAGAGCTCCTACGAGCAGTACTTC. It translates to CASSLQSSYEQYF.

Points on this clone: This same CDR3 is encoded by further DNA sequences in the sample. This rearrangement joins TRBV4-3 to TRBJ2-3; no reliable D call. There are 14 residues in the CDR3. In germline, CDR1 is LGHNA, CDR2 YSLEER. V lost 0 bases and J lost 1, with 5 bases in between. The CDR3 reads CASSQDVGTDTQYF. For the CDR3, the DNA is TGCGCCAGCAGCCAAGATGTAGGCACAGATACGCAGTATTTT.

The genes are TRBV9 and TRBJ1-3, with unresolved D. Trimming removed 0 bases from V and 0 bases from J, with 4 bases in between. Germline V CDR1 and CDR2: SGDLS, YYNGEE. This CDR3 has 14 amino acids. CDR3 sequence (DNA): TGTGCCAGCAGCGTAGCTTCCTCTGGAAACACCATATATTTT. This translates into CASSVASSGNTIYF. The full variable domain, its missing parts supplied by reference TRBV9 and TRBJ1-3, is DSGVTQTPKHLITATGQRVTLRCSPRSGDLSVYWYQQSLDQGLQFLIQYYNGEERAKGNILERFSAQQFPDLHSELNLSSLELGDSALYFCASSVASSGNTIYFGEGSWLTVV.

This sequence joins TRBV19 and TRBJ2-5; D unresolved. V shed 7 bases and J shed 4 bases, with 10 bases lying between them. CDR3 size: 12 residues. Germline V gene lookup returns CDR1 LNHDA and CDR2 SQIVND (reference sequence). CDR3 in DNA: TGTGCCAGTATAGGCGTTGGAGAGACCCAGTACTTC. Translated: CASIGVGETQYF.

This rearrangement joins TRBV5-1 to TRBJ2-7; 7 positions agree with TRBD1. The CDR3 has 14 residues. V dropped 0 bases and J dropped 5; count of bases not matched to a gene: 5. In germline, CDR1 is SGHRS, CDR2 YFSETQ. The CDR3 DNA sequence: TGCGCCAGCAGCTTGGGAGACAGGGCCGACGAGCAGTACTTC. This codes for CASSLGDRADEQYF.

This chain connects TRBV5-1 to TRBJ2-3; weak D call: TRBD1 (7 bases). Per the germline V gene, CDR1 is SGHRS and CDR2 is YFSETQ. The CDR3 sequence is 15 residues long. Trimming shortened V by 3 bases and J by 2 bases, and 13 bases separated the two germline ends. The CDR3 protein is CASSWGDRFTDTQYF. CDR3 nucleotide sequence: TGCGCCAGCAGCTGGGGGGACAGATTCACAGATACGCAGTATTTT.

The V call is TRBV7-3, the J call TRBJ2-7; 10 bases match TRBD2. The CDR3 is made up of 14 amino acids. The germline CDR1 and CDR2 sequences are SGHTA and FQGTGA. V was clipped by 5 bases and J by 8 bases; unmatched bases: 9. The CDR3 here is CASSPGLAGDQQYF. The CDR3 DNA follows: TGTGCCAGCAGCCCGGGGCTAGCGGGAGATCAGCAGTACTTC.

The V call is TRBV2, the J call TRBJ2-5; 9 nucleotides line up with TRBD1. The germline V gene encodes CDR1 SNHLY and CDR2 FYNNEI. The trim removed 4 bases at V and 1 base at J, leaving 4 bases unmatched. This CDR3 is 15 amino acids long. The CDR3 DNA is TGTGCCAGCAGTGGGACAGGGGTCCCCCAAGAGACCCAGTACTTC. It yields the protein CASSGTGVPQETQYF.

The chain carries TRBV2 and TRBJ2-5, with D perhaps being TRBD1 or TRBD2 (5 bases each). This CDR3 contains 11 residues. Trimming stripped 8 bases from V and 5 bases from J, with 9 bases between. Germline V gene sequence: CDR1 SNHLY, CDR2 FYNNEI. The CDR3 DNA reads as TGTGCCAGCGGCTGGGGGGAGACCCAGTACTTC. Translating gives CASGWGETQYF. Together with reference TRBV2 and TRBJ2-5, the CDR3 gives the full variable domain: EPEVTQTPSHQVTQMGQEVILRCVPISNHLYFYWYRQILGQKVEFLVSFYNNEISEKSEIFDDQFSVERPDGSNFTLKIRSTKLEDSAMYFCASGWGETQYFGPGTRLLVL.

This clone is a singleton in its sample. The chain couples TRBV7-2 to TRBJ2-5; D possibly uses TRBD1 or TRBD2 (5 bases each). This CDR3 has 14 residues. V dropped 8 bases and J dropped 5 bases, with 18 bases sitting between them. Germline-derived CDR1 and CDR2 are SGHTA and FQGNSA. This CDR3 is CASGNGADWETQYF. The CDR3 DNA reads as TGTGCCAGCGGAAACGGGGCCGATTGGGAGACCCAGTACTTC.

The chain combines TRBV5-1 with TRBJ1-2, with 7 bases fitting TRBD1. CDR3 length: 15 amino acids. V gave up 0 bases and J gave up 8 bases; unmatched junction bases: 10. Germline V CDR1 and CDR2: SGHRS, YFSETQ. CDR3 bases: TGCGCCAGCAGCTTGGGACAGGGACTAGCTTTCGGCTACACCTTC. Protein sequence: CASSLGQGLAFGYTF.

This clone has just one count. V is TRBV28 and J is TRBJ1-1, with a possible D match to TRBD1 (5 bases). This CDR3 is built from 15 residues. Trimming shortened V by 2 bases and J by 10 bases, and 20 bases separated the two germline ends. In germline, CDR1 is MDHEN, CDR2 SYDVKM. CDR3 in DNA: TGTGCCAGCAGTTTAATGGGGGAAGGTTGGGTCACAGCTTTCTTT. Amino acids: CASSLMGEGWVTAFF.

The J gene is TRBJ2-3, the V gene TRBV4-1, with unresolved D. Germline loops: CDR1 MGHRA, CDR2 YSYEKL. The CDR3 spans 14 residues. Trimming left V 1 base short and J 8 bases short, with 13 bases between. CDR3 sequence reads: CASSQGGFARTQYF. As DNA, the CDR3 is TGCGCCAGCAGCCAAGGGGGTTTCGCCCGTACGCAGTATTTT.

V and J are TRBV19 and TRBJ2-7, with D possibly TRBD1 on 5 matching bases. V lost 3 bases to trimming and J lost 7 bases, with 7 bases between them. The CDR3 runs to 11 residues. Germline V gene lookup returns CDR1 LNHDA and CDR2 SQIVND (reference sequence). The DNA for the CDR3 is TGTGCCAGTAGTATGGGGCAGGAGCAGTACTTC. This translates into CASSMGQEQYF.

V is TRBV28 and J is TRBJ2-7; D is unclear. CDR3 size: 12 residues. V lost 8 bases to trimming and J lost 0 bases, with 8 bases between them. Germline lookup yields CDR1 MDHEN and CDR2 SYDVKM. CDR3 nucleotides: TGTGCCAGCCGTAGGAGCTCCTACGAGCAGTACTTC. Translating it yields CASRRSSYEQYF.

CDR3 loop: CASSLYVLAGGFYEQYF. CDR3 coding DNA: TGTGCCAGCAGCTTATACGTTCTAGCGGGAGGGTTCTACGAGCAGTACTTC. The chain has TRBV5-6 and TRBJ2-7, with 12 bases that match TRBD2. CDR3 length equals 17 residues. Per the germline V gene, CDR1 is SGHDT and CDR2 is YYEEEE. After removal of 2 bases from V and 3 bases from J, the junction contained 9 bases not matched to a gene.

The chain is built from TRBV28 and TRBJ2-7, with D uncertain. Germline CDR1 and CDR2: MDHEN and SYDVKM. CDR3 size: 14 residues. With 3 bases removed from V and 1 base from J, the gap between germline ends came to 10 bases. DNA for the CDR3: TGTGCCAGCAGTTTGGAATGGAGATCCTACGAGCAGTACTTC. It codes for CASSLEWRSYEQYF.

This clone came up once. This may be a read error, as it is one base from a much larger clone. CDR3 amino acids: CASSEQGNQPQHF. CDR3 nucleotide sequence: TGTGCCAGCAGTGAACAGGGGAATCAGCCCCAGCATTTT. This chain uses TRBV6-5 with TRBJ1-5; 7 positions match TRBD1. Germline-derived CDR1 and CDR2 are MNHEY and SVGAGI. V lost 5 bases to trimming and J lost 4 bases; unmatched junction nucleotides: 2. This CDR3 has 13 residues.

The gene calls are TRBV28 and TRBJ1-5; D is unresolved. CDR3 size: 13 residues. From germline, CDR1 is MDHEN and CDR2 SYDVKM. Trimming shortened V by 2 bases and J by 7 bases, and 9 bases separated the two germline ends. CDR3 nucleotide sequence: TGTGCCAGCAGTTTACCCGGACGGCAGCCCCAGCATTTT. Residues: CASSLPGRQPQHF.

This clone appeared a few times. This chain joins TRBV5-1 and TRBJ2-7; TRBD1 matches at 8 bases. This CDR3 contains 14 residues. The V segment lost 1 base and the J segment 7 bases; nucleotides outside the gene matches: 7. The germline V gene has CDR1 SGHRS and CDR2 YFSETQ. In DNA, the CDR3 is TGCGCCAGCAGCTTGAGGGGACAGGCCCTTGAGCAGTACTTC. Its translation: CASSLRGQALEQYF.

CDR3 protein: CSVGTGSYEQYF. CDR3 nucleotides: TGCAGCGTGGGGACAGGCTCCTACGAGCAGTACTTC. The rearrangement links TRBV29-1 to TRBJ2-7; 8 bases are shared with TRBD1. The V segment lost 6 bases and the J segment 0 bases; nucleotides outside the gene matches: 1. The CDR3 is made up of 12 amino acids. Germline V gives CDR1 SQVTM, CDR2 ANQGSEA.

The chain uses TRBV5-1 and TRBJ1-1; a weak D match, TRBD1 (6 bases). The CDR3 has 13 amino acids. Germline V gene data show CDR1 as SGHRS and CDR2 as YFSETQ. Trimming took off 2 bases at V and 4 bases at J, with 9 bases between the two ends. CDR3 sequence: CASSLQGGTEAFF. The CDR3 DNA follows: TGCGCCAGCAGCTTACAGGGTGGCACTGAAGCTTTCTTT.

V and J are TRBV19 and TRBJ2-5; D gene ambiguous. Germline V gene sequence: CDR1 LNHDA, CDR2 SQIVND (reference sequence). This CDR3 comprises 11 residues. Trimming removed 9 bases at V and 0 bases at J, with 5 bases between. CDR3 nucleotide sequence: TGTGCCAGGAAGTACCAAGAGACCCAGTACTTC. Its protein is CARKYQETQYF.

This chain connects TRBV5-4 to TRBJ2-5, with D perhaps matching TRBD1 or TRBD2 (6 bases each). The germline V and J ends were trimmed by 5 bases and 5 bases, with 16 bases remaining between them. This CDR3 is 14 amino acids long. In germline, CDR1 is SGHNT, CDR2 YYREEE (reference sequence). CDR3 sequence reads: CASRNRVAGETQYF. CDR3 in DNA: TGTGCCAGCAGAAACAGGGTTGCGGGGGAGACCCAGTACTTC.